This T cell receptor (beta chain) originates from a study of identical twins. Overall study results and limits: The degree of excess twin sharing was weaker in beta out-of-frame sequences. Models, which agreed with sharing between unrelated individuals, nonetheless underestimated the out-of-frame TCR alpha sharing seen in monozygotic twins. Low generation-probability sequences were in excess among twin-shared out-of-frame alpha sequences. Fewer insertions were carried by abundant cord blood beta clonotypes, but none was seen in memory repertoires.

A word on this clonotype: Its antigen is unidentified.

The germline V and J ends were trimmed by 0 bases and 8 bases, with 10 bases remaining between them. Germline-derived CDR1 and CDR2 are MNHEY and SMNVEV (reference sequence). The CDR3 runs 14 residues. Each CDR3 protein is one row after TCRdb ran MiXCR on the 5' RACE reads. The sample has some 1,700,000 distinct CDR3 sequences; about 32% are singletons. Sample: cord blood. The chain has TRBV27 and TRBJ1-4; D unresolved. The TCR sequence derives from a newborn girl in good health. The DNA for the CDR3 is TGTGCCAGCAGTTTATCGTACCGGCGGGAAAAACTGTTTTTT. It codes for CASSLSYRREKLFF.